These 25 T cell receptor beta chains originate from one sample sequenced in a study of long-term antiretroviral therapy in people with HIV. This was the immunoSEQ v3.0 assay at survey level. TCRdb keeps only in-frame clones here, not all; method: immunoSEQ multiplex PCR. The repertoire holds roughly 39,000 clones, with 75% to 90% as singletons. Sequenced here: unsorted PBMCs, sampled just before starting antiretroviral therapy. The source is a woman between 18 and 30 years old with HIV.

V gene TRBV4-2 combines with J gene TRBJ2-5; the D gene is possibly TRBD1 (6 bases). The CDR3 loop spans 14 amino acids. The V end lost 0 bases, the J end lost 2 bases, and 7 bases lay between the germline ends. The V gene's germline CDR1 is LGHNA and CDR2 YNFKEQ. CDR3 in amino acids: CASSQEDRQETQYF. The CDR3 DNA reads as TGTGCCAGCAGCCAAGAGGACAGACAAGAGACCCAGTACTTC.

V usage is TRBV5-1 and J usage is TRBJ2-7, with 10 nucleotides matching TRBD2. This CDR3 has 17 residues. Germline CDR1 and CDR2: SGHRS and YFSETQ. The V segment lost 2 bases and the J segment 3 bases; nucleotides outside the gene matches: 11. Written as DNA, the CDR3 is TGCGCCAGCAGCTTTGACATAAGCGGGAGGGCCTTCTACGAGCAGTACTTC. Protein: CASSFDISGRAFYEQYF.

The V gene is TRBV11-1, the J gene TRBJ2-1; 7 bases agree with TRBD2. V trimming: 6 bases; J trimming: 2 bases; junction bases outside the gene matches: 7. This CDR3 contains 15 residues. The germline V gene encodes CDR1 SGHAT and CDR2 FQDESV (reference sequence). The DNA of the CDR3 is TGTGCCAGCAGGGATTTAGCGGGTCCCTACAATGAGCAGTTCTTC. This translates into CASRDLAGPYNEQFF.

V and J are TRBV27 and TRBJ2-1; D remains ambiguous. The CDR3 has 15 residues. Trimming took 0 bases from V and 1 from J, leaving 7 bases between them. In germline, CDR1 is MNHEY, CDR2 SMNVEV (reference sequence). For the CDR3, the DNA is TGTGCCAGCAGTTTATCGGGCAATTCCTACAATGAGCAGTTCTTC. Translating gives CASSLSGNSYNEQFF.

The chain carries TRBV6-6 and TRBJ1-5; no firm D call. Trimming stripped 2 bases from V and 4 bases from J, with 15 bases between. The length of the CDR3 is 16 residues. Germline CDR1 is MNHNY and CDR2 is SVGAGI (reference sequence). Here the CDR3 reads CASSYDGMVGNQPQHF. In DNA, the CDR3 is TGTGCCAGCAGTTACGACGGGATGGTAGGGAATCAGCCCCAGCATTTT.

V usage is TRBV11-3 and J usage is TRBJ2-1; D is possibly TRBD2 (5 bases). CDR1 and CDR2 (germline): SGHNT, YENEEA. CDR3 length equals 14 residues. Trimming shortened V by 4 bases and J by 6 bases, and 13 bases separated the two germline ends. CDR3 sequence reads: CASSSLRLSNEQFF. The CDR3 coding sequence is TGTGCCAGCAGCTCCCTAAGACTAAGCAATGAGCAGTTCTTC.

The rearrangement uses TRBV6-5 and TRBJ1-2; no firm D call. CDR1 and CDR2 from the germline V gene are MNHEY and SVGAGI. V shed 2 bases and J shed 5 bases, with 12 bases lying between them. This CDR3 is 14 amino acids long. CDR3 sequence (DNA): TGTGCCAGCAGTTACGGAGGAGAGAGGTATGGCTACACCTTC. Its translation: CASSYGGERYGYTF.

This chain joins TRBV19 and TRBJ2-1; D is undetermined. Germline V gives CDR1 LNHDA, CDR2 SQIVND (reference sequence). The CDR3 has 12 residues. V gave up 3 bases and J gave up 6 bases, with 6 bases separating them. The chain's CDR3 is CASSMRFNEQFF. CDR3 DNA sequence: TGTGCCAGTAGTATGCGTTTCAATGAGCAGTTCTTC.

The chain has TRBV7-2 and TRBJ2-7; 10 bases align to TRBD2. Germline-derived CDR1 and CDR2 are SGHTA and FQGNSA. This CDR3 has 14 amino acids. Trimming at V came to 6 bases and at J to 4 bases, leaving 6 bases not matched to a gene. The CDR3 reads CASSLGLASYEQYF. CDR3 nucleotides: TGTGCCAGCAGTTTGGGACTAGCGAGTTACGAGCAGTACTTC.

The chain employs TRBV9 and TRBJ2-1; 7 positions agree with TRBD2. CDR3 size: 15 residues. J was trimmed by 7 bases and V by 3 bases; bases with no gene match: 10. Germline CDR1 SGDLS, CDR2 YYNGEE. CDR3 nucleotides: TGTGCCAGCAGCGCCATGGGGGGGGAGGTAAATGAGCAGTTCTTC. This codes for CASSAMGGEVNEQFF.

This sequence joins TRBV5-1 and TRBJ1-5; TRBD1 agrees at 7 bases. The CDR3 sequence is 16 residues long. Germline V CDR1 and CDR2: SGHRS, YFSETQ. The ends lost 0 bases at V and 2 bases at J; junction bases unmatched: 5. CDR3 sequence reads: CASSLGDRERNQPQHF. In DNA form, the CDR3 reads TGCGCCAGCAGCTTGGGAGACAGGGAACGCAATCAGCCCCAGCATTTT.

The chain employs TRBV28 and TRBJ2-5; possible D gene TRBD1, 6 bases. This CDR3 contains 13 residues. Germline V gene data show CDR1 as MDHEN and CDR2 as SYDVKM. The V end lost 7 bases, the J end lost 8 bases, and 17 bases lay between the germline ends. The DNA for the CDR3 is TGTGCCAGCATAGAACAGGGAAGAGGCACCCAGTACTTC. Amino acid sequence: CASIEQGRGTQYF. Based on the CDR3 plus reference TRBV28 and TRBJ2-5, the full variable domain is DVKVTQSSRYLVKRTGEKVFLECVQDMDHENMFWYRQDPGLGLRLIYFSYDVKMKEKGDIPEGYSVSREKKERFSLILESASTNQTSMYLCASIEQGRGTQYFGPGTRLLVL.

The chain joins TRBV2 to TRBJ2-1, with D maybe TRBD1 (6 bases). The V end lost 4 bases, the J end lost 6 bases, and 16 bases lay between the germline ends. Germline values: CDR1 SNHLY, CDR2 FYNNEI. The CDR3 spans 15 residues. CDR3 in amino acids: CASSGFQGQVNEQFF. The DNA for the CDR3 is TGTGCCAGCAGTGGGTTCCAGGGGCAGGTCAATGAGCAGTTCTTC.

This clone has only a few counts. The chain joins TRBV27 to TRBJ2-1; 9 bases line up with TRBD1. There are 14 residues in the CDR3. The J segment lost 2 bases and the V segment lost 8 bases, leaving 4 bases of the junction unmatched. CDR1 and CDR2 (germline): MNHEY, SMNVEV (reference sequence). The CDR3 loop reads CASSTGGPYNEQFF. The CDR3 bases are TGTGCCAGCTCGACAGGGGGTCCCTACAATGAGCAGTTCTTC.

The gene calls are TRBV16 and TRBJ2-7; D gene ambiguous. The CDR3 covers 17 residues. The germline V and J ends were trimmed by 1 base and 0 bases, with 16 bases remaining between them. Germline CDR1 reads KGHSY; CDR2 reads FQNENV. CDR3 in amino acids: CASSQLGATVLSYEQYF. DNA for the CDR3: TGTGCCAGCAGCCAATTAGGCGCGACTGTTCTCTCCTACGAGCAGTACTTC.

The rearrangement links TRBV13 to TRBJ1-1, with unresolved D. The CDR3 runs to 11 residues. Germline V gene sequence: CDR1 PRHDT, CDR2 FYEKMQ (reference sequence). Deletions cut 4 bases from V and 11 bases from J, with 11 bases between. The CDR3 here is CASSSDPRAFF. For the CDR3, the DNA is TGTGCCAGCAGCTCCGACCCTCGGGCTTTCTTT.

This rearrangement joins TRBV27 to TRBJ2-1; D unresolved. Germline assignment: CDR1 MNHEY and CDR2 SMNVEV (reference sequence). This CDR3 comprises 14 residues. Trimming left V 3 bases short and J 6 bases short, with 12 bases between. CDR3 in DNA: TGTGCCAGCAGTTTGGTTGGGGTGGGCAATGAGCAGTTCTTC. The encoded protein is CASSLVGVGNEQFF.

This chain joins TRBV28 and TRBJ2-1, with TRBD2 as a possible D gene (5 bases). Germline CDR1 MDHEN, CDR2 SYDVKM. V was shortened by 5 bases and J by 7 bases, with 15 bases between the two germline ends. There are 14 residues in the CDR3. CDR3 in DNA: TGTGCCAGCAGTCGAGCGGACGGTTTTAATGAGCAGTTCTTC. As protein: CASSRADGFNEQFF.

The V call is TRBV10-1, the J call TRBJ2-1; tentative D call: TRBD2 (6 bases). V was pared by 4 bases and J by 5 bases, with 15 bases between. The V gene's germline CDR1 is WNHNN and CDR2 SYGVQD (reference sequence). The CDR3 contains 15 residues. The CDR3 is CASSGTGTVHNEQFF. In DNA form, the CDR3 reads TGCGCCAGCAGTGGGACCGGGACTGTACACAATGAGCAGTTCTTC.

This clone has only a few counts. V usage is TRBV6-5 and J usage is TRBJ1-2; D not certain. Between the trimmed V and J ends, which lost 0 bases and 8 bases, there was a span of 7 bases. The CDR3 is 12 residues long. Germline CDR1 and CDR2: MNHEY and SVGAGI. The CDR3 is CASSYSTSGYTF. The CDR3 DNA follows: TGTGCCAGCAGTTACTCGACGAGCGGCTACACCTTC.

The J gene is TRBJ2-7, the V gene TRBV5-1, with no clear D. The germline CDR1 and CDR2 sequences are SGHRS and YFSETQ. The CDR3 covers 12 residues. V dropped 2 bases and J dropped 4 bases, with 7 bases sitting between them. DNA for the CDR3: TGCGCCAGCAGCTTAAACGGATACGAGCAGTACTTC. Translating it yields CASSLNGYEQYF.

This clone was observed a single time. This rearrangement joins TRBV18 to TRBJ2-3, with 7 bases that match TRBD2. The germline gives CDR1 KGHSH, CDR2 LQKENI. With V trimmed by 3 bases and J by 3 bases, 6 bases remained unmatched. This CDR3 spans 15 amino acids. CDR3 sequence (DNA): TGTGCCAGCTCACCCGGACTAGGACCAACAGATACGCAGTATTTT. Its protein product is CASSPGLGPTDTQYF.

CDR3 loop: CASSFAREARTDTQYF. The CDR3 DNA reads as TGTGCCAGCAGCTTCGCGCGGGAGGCCCGCACAGATACGCAGTATTTT. The chain uses TRBV11-2 and TRBJ2-3; 8 positions agree with TRBD2. This CDR3 region has 16 residues. V was pared by 3 bases and J by 1 base, with 6 bases of the junction left unmatched. Germline V gives CDR1 SGHAT, CDR2 FQNNGV. Complete variable domain (other parts from reference TRBV11-2 and TRBJ2-3): EAGVAQSPRYKIIEKRQSVAFWCNPISGHATLYWYQQILGQGPKLLIQFQNNGVVDDSQLPKDRFSAERLKGVDSTLKIQPAKLEDSAVYLCASSFAREARTDTQYFGPGTRLTVL.

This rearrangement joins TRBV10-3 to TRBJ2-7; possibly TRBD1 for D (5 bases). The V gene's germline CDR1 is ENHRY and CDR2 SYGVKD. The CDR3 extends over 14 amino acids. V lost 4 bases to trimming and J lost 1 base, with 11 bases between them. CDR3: CAISGQGKSYEQYF. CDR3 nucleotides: TGTGCCATCAGTGGGCAGGGAAAATCCTACGAGCAGTACTTC.

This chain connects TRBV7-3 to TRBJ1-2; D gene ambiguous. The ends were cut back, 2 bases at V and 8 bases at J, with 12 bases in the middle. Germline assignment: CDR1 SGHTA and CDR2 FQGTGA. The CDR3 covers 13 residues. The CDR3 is CASSLGGLRGYTF. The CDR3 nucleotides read TGTGCCAGCAGCTTAGGAGGGCTCAGGGGCTACACCTTC.